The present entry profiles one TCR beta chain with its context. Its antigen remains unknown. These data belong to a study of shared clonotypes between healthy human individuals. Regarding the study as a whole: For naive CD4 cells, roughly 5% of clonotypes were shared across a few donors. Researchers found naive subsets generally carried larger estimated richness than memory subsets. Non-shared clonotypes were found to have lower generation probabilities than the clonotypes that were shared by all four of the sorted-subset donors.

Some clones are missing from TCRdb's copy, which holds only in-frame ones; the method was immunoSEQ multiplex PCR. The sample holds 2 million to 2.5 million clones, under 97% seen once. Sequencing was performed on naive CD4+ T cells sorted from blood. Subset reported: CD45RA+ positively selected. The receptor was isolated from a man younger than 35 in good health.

CDR3 residues: CASSLSRENTEAFF. The CDR3 DNA reads TGTGCCAGCAGCTTAAGCAGGGAGAACACTGAAGCTTTCTTT. This chain connects TRBV7-2 to TRBJ1-1; D is perhaps TRBD1 (5 bases). Trimming cost V 2 bases and J 1 base, with 8 bases left between them. In germline, CDR1 is SGHTA, CDR2 FQGNSA. CDR3 length: 14 residues.